These 21 T cell receptor beta chains originate from one sample sequenced in a study of shared clonotypes between healthy human individuals. CD8 cells classed as naive were CD45RO-negative and positively selected for CCR7, excluding terminally differentiated effector memory CD45RA+ cells. Method: immunoSEQ multiplex PCR; TCRdb's copy keeps in-frame clones and lacks some. The table includes 2 million to 2.5 million clones, 85% to 95% detected once. Sequenced material: naive CD8+ T cells sorted from blood. The receptors derive from a man aged 18-30 years in good health.

The rearrangement uses TRBV5-1 and TRBJ2-7; D call uncertain. Trimming removed 4 bases from V and 4 bases from J, with 12 bases in between. This CDR3 has 13 residues. The germline V gene encodes CDR1 SGHRS and CDR2 YFSETQ. The CDR3 here is CASSQTPFYEQYF. The CDR3 DNA follows: TGCGCCAGCAGCCAGACACCCTTTTACGAGCAGTACTTC. Full variable domain (outside the CDR3, taken from reference TRBV5-1 and TRBJ2-7): KAGVTQTPRYLIKTRGQQVTLSCSPISGHRSVSWYQQTPGQGLQFLFEYFSETQRNKGNFPGRFSGRQFSNSRSEMNVSTLELGDSALYLCASSQTPFYEQYFGPGTRLTVT.

The chain's CDR3 is CASTGVERFEAFF. In DNA, the CDR3 is TGTGCCAGTACCGGTGTGGAGCGGTTTGAAGCTTTCTTT. J is TRBJ1-1 and V is TRBV19; D unclear. The length of the CDR3 is 13 residues. CDR1 is LNHDA, CDR2 SQIVND, per germline (reference sequence). Trimming removed 7 bases at V and 7 bases at J, with 16 bases between.

The rearrangement links TRBV9 to TRBJ2-7, with D tentatively TRBD1 (6 bases). Trimming removed 4 bases at V and 3 bases at J, with 14 bases between. CDR1 and CDR2 (germline): SGDLS, YYNGEE. This CDR3 is 14 amino acids long. CDR3 residues: CASSMDSSNYEQYF. The CDR3 region has the DNA TGTGCCAGCAGCATGGACAGTTCCAACTACGAGCAGTACTTC. Based on the CDR3 plus reference TRBV9 and TRBJ2-7, the full variable domain is DSGVTQTPKHLITATGQRVTLRCSPRSGDLSVYWYQQSLDQGLQFLIQYYNGEERAKGNILERFSAQQFPDLHSELNLSSLELGDSALYFCASSMDSSNYEQYFGPGTRLTVT.

This chain joins TRBV30 and TRBJ1-3; D call uncertain. The germline V gene has CDR1 GTSNPN and CDR2 SVGIG (reference sequence). V lost 2 bases and J 8 bases, leaving 7 bases between the germline ends. The CDR3 is made up of 11 amino acids. The CDR3: CAWSFGDTIYF. The CDR3 DNA reads TGTGCCTGGAGTTTTGGGGACACCATATATTTT. Variable domain in full (rest from reference TRBV30 and TRBJ1-3): SQTIHQWPATLVQPVGSPLSLECTVEGTSNPNLYWYRQAAGRGLQLLFYSVGIGQISSEVPQNLSASRPQDRQFILSSKKLLLSDSGFYLCAWSFGDTIYFGEGSWLTVV.

This chain joins TRBV7-2 and TRBJ2-7; TRBD1 matches 11 bases. The J segment lost 6 bases and the V segment lost 5 bases, leaving 6 bases of the junction unmatched. Looked up from germline, CDR1 is SGHTA and CDR2 is FQGNSA. The CDR3 is 14 residues long. DNA for the CDR3: TGTGCCAGCAGCCAGGGGACAGGGGGGGCCGAGCAGTACTTC. As protein: CASSQGTGGAEQYF.

On this clone itself: At one end, the junction sequence differs from germline, possibly due to a read error. The chain is built from TRBV7-7 and TRBJ1-1; TRBD1 agrees at 7 bases. CDR3 length: 13 amino acids. CDR1 SSHAT and CDR2 FNYEAQ come from the germline V gene (reference sequence). DNA for the CDR3: TGTGCTAGCAGCTTAGACAGGGCAAGTGAAGCTTTCTTT. Its translation is CASSLDRASEAFF.

This chain joins TRBV6-1 and TRBJ2-7; 11 positions match TRBD1. The V and J ends lost 2 bases and 4 bases, in that order; junction bases with no gene match: 7. This CDR3 region has 16 residues. Germline V gene lookup returns CDR1 MNHNS and CDR2 SASEGT. DNA of the CDR3: TGTGCCAGCAGTGAACATTTCGGGGACAGGGGGTACGAGCAGTACTTC. It specifies CASSEHFGDRGYEQYF.

The rearrangement joins TRBV5-1 to TRBJ2-5; 11 bases map to TRBD1. The V gene end was trimmed by 7 bases and the J gene end by 2 bases; junction bases not matched to a gene: 7. This CDR3 contains 15 residues. Germline V CDR1 and CDR2: SGHRS, YFSETQ. The CDR3 sequence is CASGRTGGAQETQYF. CDR3 in DNA: TGCGCCAGCGGCCGGACAGGGGGCGCGCAAGAGACCCAGTACTTC.

The chain has TRBV7-9 and TRBJ1-6; D is undetermined. Deletions cut 5 bases from V and 1 base from J, with 9 bases between. This CDR3 region has 15 residues. The germline V gene encodes CDR1 SEHNR and CDR2 FQNEAQ (reference sequence). CDR3 amino acids: CASSDGVSYNSPLHF. DNA for the CDR3: TGTGCCAGCAGCGATGGGGTGTCCTATAATTCACCCCTCCACTTT.

The chain employs TRBV5-4 and TRBJ2-1; possibly TRBD1 for D (6 bases). Trimming stripped 3 bases from V and 0 bases from J, with 10 bases between. The CDR3 is made up of 15 amino acids. Germline assignment: CDR1 SGHNT and CDR2 YYREEE (reference sequence). The CDR3 here is CASSSGQFSYNEQFF. In DNA form, the CDR3 reads TGTGCCAGCAGCTCCGGACAGTTCTCCTACAATGAGCAGTTCTTC.

The chain carries TRBV9 and TRBJ1-2; 7 bases line up with TRBD1. Germline V CDR1 and CDR2: SGDLS, YYNGEE. V shed 0 bases, J shed 1 base, and the junction held 3 bases outside the gene matches. CDR3 length: 15 residues. The chain's CDR3 is CASSVGRDSNYGYTF. The CDR3 nucleotides are TGTGCCAGCAGCGTAGGGCGGGACAGTAACTATGGCTACACCTTC.

The chain couples TRBV6-1 to TRBJ1-2; the D is unclear. Trimming took off 1 base at V and 4 bases at J, with 10 bases between the two ends. Germline V lookup: CDR1 MNHNS, CDR2 SASEGT. CDR3 length: 14 residues. The CDR3 sequence: CASSEEVVLYGYTF. In DNA, the CDR3 is TGTGCCAGCAGTGAAGAGGTAGTCCTCTATGGCTACACCTTC.

This chain uses TRBV21-1 with TRBJ1-2; TRBD1 reflects the table's D call only, with no check against the DNA. TRBV21-1 is annotated as a pseudogene. The CDR3 contains 17 residues. The CDR3 DNA reads TGTGCCAGCAGCAAAACGAGGGGACAGGGAGAACTCTATGGCTACACCTTC. Amino acid sequence: CASSKTRGQGELYGYTF.

The V gene is TRBV27, the J gene TRBJ2-7; perhaps TRBD1 as D (6 bases). The length of the CDR3 is 13 residues. Trimming took 3 bases from V and 4 from J, leaving 10 bases between them. CDR1 is MNHEY, CDR2 SMNVEV, per germline (reference sequence). The CDR3 nucleotides are TGTGCCAGCAGTTTCGGGACACTTTACGAGCAGTACTTC. It encodes CASSFGTLYEQYF.

The chain employs TRBV19 and TRBJ2-7; 8 nucleotides line up with TRBD1. The CDR3 is made up of 13 amino acids. The germline V gene encodes CDR1 LNHDA and CDR2 SQIVND (reference sequence). The V segment lost 5 bases and the J segment 3 bases; nucleotides outside the gene matches: 3. CDR3 nucleotides: TGTGCCAGTAGTGGACAGGGCCTCTACGAGCAGTACTTC. Encoded protein: CASSGQGLYEQYF.

V usage is TRBV29-1 and J usage is TRBJ2-1; D uncertain. Deletions cut 8 bases from V and 7 bases from J, with 12 bases between. The germline CDR1 and CDR2 sequences are SQVTM and ANQGSEA. The CDR3 is made up of 11 amino acids. CDR3 region: CSPRSENEQFF. The CDR3 bases are TGCAGCCCTAGGTCCGAGAATGAGCAGTTCTTC.

As to this clone: The junction does not match germline at one end; this may be a read error. The rearrangement links TRBV7-7 to TRBJ1-1; D not certain. The CDR3 has 14 amino acids. Germline V CDR1 and CDR2: SSHAT, FNYEAQ (reference sequence). The DNA for the CDR3 is TGTGCTAGCAGCCCAGTCACTTGGAACACTGAAGCTTTCTTT. This translates into CASSPVTWNTEAFF.

The J gene is TRBJ1-2, the V gene TRBV28; D unclear. Trimming took 3 bases from V and 4 from J, leaving 12 bases between them. The germline V gene encodes CDR1 MDHEN and CDR2 SYDVKM. The CDR3 is 14 residues long. The CDR3 nucleotides are TGTGCCAGCAGTTTTGTGGAGGGCTTCTATGGCTACACCTTC. This translates into CASSFVEGFYGYTF.

This sequence joins TRBV5-5 and TRBJ1-2; D ambiguous. The V end lost 4 bases, the J end lost 3 bases, and 16 bases lay between the germline ends. This CDR3 is 15 amino acids long. Germline V gene lookup returns CDR1 SGHKS and CDR2 YYEKEE (reference sequence). CDR3 sequence: CASSGPEDGDYGYTF. CDR3 bases: TGTGCCAGCAGCGGACCGGAAGACGGGGACTATGGCTACACCTTC. Combining the CDR3 with reference TRBV5-5 and TRBJ1-2 gives the whole variable domain DAGVTQSPTHLIKTRGQQVTLRCSPISGHKSVSWYQQVLGQGPQFIFQYYEKEERGRGNFPDRFSARQFPNYSSELNVNALLLGDSALYLCASSGPEDGDYGYTFGSGTRLTVV.

In DNA form, the CDR3 reads TGTGCCAGCAGTCACTGGGGCAGGGTAAGATCCGGGGAGCTGTTTTTT. It translates to CASSHWGRVRSGELFF. V is TRBV27 and J is TRBJ2-2; D is possibly TRBD1 (5 bases). Trimming removed 5 bases from V and 6 bases from J, with 19 bases in between. The germline gives CDR1 MNHEY, CDR2 SMNVEV (reference sequence). This CDR3 is 16 amino acids long.

The chain links TRBV4-1 to TRBJ2-5; 11 nucleotides line up with TRBD1. The CDR3 length is 16 residues. Per the germline V gene, CDR1 is MGHRA and CDR2 is YSYEKL. The V segment lost 0 bases and the J segment 4 bases; nucleotides outside the gene matches: 4. The CDR3: CASSQDPGQGGETQYF. CDR3 DNA sequence: TGCGCCAGCAGCCAAGACCCGGGACAGGGGGGAGAGACCCAGTACTTC.